Presented here are 23 T cell receptor beta chains from one specimen sequenced in a study of T cell responses to AZD1222 COVID-19 vaccine. Data came from immunoSEQ multiplex PCR; TCRdb stores just in-frame clones and leaves some out. In the table there are nearly 100,000 clones, roughly 88% of which are singletons. The material was peripheral blood, obtained on day 0 of AZD1222 vaccination. The receptors here all came from an adult in good health.

This chain connects TRBV2 to TRBJ2-7; D assignment may be TRBD1 or TRBD2 (5 bases each). This CDR3 is 15 amino acids long. With 6 bases removed from V and 5 bases from J, the gap between germline ends came to 20 bases. Germline V gene data show CDR1 as SNHLY and CDR2 as FYNNEI. Here the CDR3 reads CASSLGTVLSDEQYF. For the CDR3, the DNA is TGTGCCAGCAGCTTGGGGACCGTCCTTTCCGACGAGCAGTACTTC.

The gene calls are TRBV6-4 and TRBJ2-3; 11 bases fit TRBD2. Per the germline V gene, CDR1 is MRHNA and CDR2 is SNTAGT. After removal of 3 bases from V and 4 bases from J, the junction contained 3 bases not matched to a gene. CDR3 length equals 15 residues. This CDR3 is CASSESSGGADTQYF. CDR3 DNA: TGTGCCAGCAGTGAGAGTAGCGGGGGGGCAGATACGCAGTATTTT.

This chain links TRBV27 with TRBJ2-1; 8 positions match TRBD1. The ends lost 5 bases at V and 4 bases at J; junction bases unmatched: 7. This CDR3 contains 15 residues. Germline-derived CDR1 and CDR2 are MNHEY and SMNVEV (reference sequence). CDR3 protein: CASSLGTGPYNEQFF. DNA of the CDR3: TGTGCCAGCAGTCTCGGGACAGGTCCTTACAATGAGCAGTTCTTC.

This clone was seen only once. The chain combines TRBV6-4 with TRBJ2-1; 8 bases are shared with TRBD2. J gave up 0 bases and V 5 bases, and 9 bases lay outside the gene matches. CDR3 length: 17 residues. Germline V gives CDR1 MRHNA, CDR2 SNTAGT. The CDR3 DNA is TGTGCCAGCAGTCGGCTAGCGGGCGCCCCCTCCTACAATGAGCAGTTCTTC. The encoded protein is CASSRLAGAPSYNEQFF.

Regarding this clone: Other DNA sequences in the sample encode the same CDR3. V and J are TRBV4-1 and TRBJ1-1, with 8 nucleotides matching TRBD1. CDR1 is MGHRA, CDR2 YSYEKL, per germline. V was pared by 4 bases and J by 0 bases, with 4 bases of the junction left unmatched. This CDR3 region has 15 residues. The CDR3 is CASSPRTGMNTEAFF. The CDR3 nucleotides read TGCGCCAGCAGCCCTCGGACAGGGATGAACACTGAAGCTTTCTTT.

The gene calls are TRBV24-1 and TRBJ1-6, with TRBD1 matching over 9 bases. The germline CDR1 and CDR2 sequences are KGHDR and SFDVKD. V dropped 9 bases and J dropped 8; count of bases not matched to a gene: 1. The CDR3 runs to 12 residues. This CDR3 reads CATGDRDSPLHF. The CDR3 nucleotides are TGTGCCACCGGGGACAGGGATTCACCCCTCCACTTT.

The CDR3 DNA sequence: TGTGCCTGGAGTGTCGACAGGCTGGCTGGCTACACCTTC. Protein sequence: CAWSVDRLAGYTF. V is TRBV30 and J is TRBJ1-2; weak D call: TRBD1 (6 bases). Trimming left V 0 bases short and J 7 bases short, with 12 bases between. The length of the CDR3 is 13 residues. CDR1 and CDR2 from the germline V gene are GTSNPN and SVGIG (reference sequence).

This chain joins TRBV5-8 and TRBJ2-7, with D possibly called TRBD1 or TRBD2 (5 bases each). From germline, CDR1 is SGHTS and CDR2 YDEGEE. The ends were cut back, 2 bases at V and 0 bases at J, with 9 bases in the middle. The CDR3 totals 14 residues. The CDR3 DNA sequence: TGTGCCAGCAGCTTCCCCGGGACCTCCTACGAGCAGTACTTC. As protein: CASSFPGTSYEQYF.

This clone was recorded at least ten times. This chain uses TRBV6-5 with TRBJ1-6, with D possibly TRBD1 on 5 matching bases. V was clipped by 8 bases and J by 8 bases, with 13 bases between them. The CDR3 has 13 amino acids. Germline CDR1 is MNHEY and CDR2 is SVGAGI. DNA for the CDR3: TGTGCCAGCGGGGCAGGGCTGGATTCACCCCTCCACTTT. Translated, it gives CASGAGLDSPLHF.

This chain uses TRBV28 with TRBJ1-3; a weak D match, TRBD1 (6 bases). This CDR3 region has 14 residues. With 3 bases removed from V and 2 bases from J, the gap between germline ends came to 8 bases. CDR1 and CDR2 from the germline V gene are MDHEN and SYDVKM. For the CDR3, the DNA is TGTGCCAGCAGTTTTGAGGGGGCTGGAAACACCATATATTTT. Encoded protein: CASSFEGAGNTIYF.

The chain employs TRBV5-1 and TRBJ1-4, with a weak D call TRBD1 (5 bases). Trimming cost V 5 bases and J 0 bases, with 8 bases left between them. The germline CDR1 and CDR2 sequences are SGHRS and YFSETQ. The length of the CDR3 is 14 residues. CDR3 protein: CASRTAPTNEKLFF. DNA of the CDR3: TGCGCCAGCAGGACAGCCCCAACTAATGAAAAACTGTTTTTT.

The chain links TRBV19 to TRBJ1-2, with 8 bases fitting TRBD1. The length of the CDR3 is 14 residues. In germline, CDR1 is LNHDA, CDR2 SQIVND (reference sequence). After removal of 10 bases from V and 4 bases from J, the junction contained 11 bases not matched to a gene. The CDR3, as DNA: TGTGCCACTGGGACAGGCGTCAATGTCTATGGCTACACCTTC. The encoded protein is CATGTGVNVYGYTF.

With regard to this clone: Compared with germline, one end of the junction differs, possibly owing to a read error. The V and J genes are TRBV7-2 and TRBJ2-2, with TRBD2 as a possible D gene (5 bases). Germline CDR1 reads SGHTA; CDR2 reads FQGNSA. The CDR3 loop spans 15 amino acids. CDR3 sequence: CASSTGIQRTEELFF. The DNA of the CDR3 is TGTGCCAGCAGTACCGGGATACAGCGGACCGAGGAGCTGTTTTTT.

The chain employs TRBV7-9 and TRBJ1-4, with TRBD1 as a possible D gene (6 bases). The V and J ends lost 6 bases and 3 bases respectively, with 14 bases between them. Germline CDR1 SEHNR, CDR2 FQNEAQ (reference sequence). The CDR3 sequence is 15 residues long. CDR3 residues: CASSPGAPANEKLFF. The CDR3 DNA sequence: TGTGCCAGCAGTCCGGGGGCGCCGGCTAATGAAAAACTGTTTTTT.

The chain uses TRBV19 and TRBJ1-2, with a tentative D call TRBD1 (5 bases). V was pared by 0 bases and J by 2 bases, with 10 bases between. The CDR3 consists of 15 residues. The germline V gene encodes CDR1 LNHDA and CDR2 SQIVND (reference sequence). CDR3 nucleotides: TGTGCCAGTAGTATAGATCAAGACAGAAACTATGGCTACACCTTC. Translating gives CASSIDQDRNYGYTF.

Comment on this clone: The junction shows a germline mismatch at one end, possibly a read error. The rearrangement joins TRBV6-1 to TRBJ1-2; unclear D gene. CDR1 is MNHNS, CDR2 SASEGT, per germline. This CDR3 is 13 amino acids long. The CDR3 loop reads CASNEVNYYGYTF. As DNA, the CDR3 is TGTGCCAGCAATGAAGTCAACTACTATGGCTACACCTTC.

The V and J genes are TRBV5-1 and TRBJ2-2, with TRBD2 as a possible D gene (6 bases). The V end lost 0 bases, the J end lost 1 base, and 13 bases lay between the germline ends. The CDR3 totals 17 residues. Per germline, CDR1 SGHRS and CDR2 YFSETQ. CDR3 coding DNA: TGCGCCAGCAGCTTGGGACCGGGGGTAGGGAACACCGGGGAGCTGTTTTTT. Translation gives CASSLGPGVGNTGELFF.

Here the CDR3 reads CASSLKVQLNTEAFF. The CDR3 DNA reads as TGTGCCAGCAGCTTAAAAGTTCAGCTGAACACTGAAGCTTTCTTT. The V call is TRBV7-2, the J call TRBJ1-1, with D uncertain. The CDR3 runs to 15 residues. The germline V and J ends were trimmed by 2 bases and 0 bases, with 10 bases remaining between them. CDR1 SGHTA and CDR2 FQGNSA come from the germline V gene. Filled out from reference TRBV7-2 and TRBJ1-1, the complete variable domain reads GAGVSQSPSNKVTEKGKDVELRCDPISGHTALYWYRQSLGQGLEFLIYFQGNSAPDKSGLPSDRFSAERTGGSVSTLTIQRTQQEDSAVYLCASSLKVQLNTEAFFGQGTRLTVV.

The chain combines TRBV30 with TRBJ1-1; D unclear. V lost 5 bases and J lost 3, with 13 bases in between. In germline, CDR1 is GTSNPN, CDR2 SVGIG (reference sequence). The CDR3 runs to 13 residues. The CDR3 nucleotides are TGTGCCTGGGCGGAAGCTAGTCACACTGAAGCTTTCTTT. Residues: CAWAEASHTEAFF.

The CDR3 DNA is TGTGCCAGCAGTCTCGGACAGCTAGGGTTAGACAATCAGCCCCAGCATTTT. Translation gives CASSLGQLGLDNQPQHF. The V call is TRBV28, the J call TRBJ1-5; a weak D match, TRBD1 (6 bases). The CDR3 consists of 17 residues. V gave up 5 bases and J gave up 3 bases, with 20 bases separating them. Germline CDR1 reads MDHEN; CDR2 reads SYDVKM. Full variable domain (missing parts from reference TRBV28 and TRBJ1-5): DVKVTQSSRYLVKRTGEKVFLECVQDMDHENMFWYRQDPGLGLRLIYFSYDVKMKEKGDIPEGYSVSREKKERFSLILESASTNQTSMYLCASSLGQLGLDNQPQHFGDGTRLSIL.

The chain couples TRBV19 to TRBJ1-1; D ambiguous. Between the trimmed V and J ends, which lost 3 bases and 2 bases, there was a span of 7 bases. The CDR3 contains 13 residues. Germline loops: CDR1 LNHDA, CDR2 SQIVND (reference sequence). CDR3 sequence (DNA): TGTGCCAGTAGTATTGGTCCCAACACTGAAGCTTTCTTT. Protein product: CASSIGPNTEAFF. Complete variable domain (other parts from reference TRBV19 and TRBJ1-1): DGGITQSPKYLFRKEGQNVTLSCEQNLNHDAMYWYRQDPGQGLRLIYYSQIVNDFQKGDIAEGYSVSREKKESFPLTVTSAQKNPTAFYLCASSIGPNTEAFFGQGTRLTVV.

This chain joins TRBV23-1 and TRBJ1-5; the D gene is possibly TRBD1 (5 bases). TRBV23-1 is designated an ORF whose function remains uncertain. Between the trimmed V and J ends, which lost 4 bases and 3 bases, there was a span of 19 bases. This CDR3 is built from 17 residues. The CDR3: CASSPHRAGTPNQPQHF. The CDR3 nucleotides are TGCGCCAGCAGTCCCCATCGGGCTGGGACCCCCAATCAGCCCCAGCATTTT.

The J gene is TRBJ1-3, the V gene TRBV19; D ambiguous. CDR1 is LNHDA, CDR2 SQIVND, per germline (reference sequence). The V gene lost 4 bases and the J gene lost 0 bases, with 13 bases spanning the gap. The CDR3 loop spans 16 amino acids. CDR3 DNA sequence: TGTGCCAGTAGTAAGCGCGGACCGAGCTCTGGAAACACCATATATTTT. Its protein is CASSKRGPSSGNTIYF.